This is a list of T cell receptor beta chains from one sample in a study of shared clonotypes between healthy human individuals. Data came from immunoSEQ multiplex PCR; TCRdb stores just in-frame clones and leaves some out. The sample lists a few million clones, over 85% occurring once. The sample comprised naive CD4+ T cells from PBMCs. These receptors originate from a man aged 18 to 30 in good health. Some clones in this sample may be carry-over from other donors' samples. The CDR3 runs from the conserved cysteine through the conserved F or W. A D gene is named only where the DNA matches it firmly. Rows give clone size only sometimes, using once, few, many, or a class for an expanded clone.

V: TRBV29-1
D: -
size: -
J: TRBJ1-1
DNA: TGCAGCGTTGTCATCTCTGTGACGTCTGAAGCTTTCTTT
CDR3: CSVVISVTSEAFF

V: TRBV27
D: TRBD2
size: -
J: TRBJ2-5
DNA: TGTGCCAGCAGCTTATCCCCGCCCGGGAGGGGAGGGGAGACCCAGTACTTC
CDR3: CASSLSPPGRGGETQYF

V: TRBV7-9
D: -
size: -
J: TRBJ1-1
DNA: TGTGCCAGCAGCTTAAATTCGGACAGTGAAGCTTTCTTT
CDR3: CASSLNSDSEAFF

V: TRBV7-3
D: TRBD2
size: -
J: TRBJ2-1
DNA: TGTGCCAGCAGCTCCGGACTAGCGGTCTACAATGAGCAGTTCTTC
CDR3: CASSSGLAVYNEQFF

V: TRBV7-2
D: TRBD1
size: -
J: TRBJ2-7
DNA: TGTGCCAGCAGCTTACTCGGACAGGGAACTTACGAGCAGTACTTC
CDR3: CASSLLGQGTYEQYF

V: TRBV11-1
D: -
size: -
J: TRBJ1-2
DNA: TGTGCCAGCAGCTTTTCGATTTCCTATGGCTACACCTTC
CDR3: CASSFSISYGYTF

V: TRBV28
D: -
size: -
J: TRBJ1-2
DNA: TGTGCCAGCAGCCTCCAACGGTTCGACTATGGCTACACCTTC
CDR3: CASSLQRFDYGYTF

V: TRBV11-2
D: -
size: -
J: TRBJ1-1
DNA: TGTGCCAGCAGCAGGGAGAACACTGAAGCTTTCTTT
CDR3: CASSRENTEAFF

V: TRBV4-3
D: -
size: -
J: TRBJ1-4
DNA: TGCGCCAGCAGCCAACGGGCGGGGCCCAATAATGAAAAACTGTTTTTT
CDR3: CASSQRAGPNNEKLFF

V: TRBV18
D: -
size: -
J: TRBJ1-2
DNA: TGTGCCAGCTCACCAGGGCAGGCCTTCTCGGATTTC
CDR3: CASSPGQAFSDF

V: TRBV6-5
D: -
size: -
J: TRBJ2-3
DNA: TGTGCCAGCAGCCCCCTCACAGGGTCAGATACGCAGTATTTT
CDR3: CASSPLTGSDTQYF

V: TRBV6-6
D: TRBD1
size: few
J: TRBJ1-3
DNA: TGTGCCAGCAGTTGGGAGACAGGGATCAGGAACACCATATATTTT
CDR3: CASSWETGIRNTIYF

V: TRBV7-9
D: TRBD2
size: -
J: TRBJ2-5
DNA: TGTGCCAGCAGCTTAGTGGCTAGCGGGACTGAGACCCAGTACTTC
CDR3: CASSLVASGTETQYF

V: TRBV18
D: -
size: -
J: TRBJ2-1
DNA: TGTGCCAGCTCACTCCTTTCGGGAGCGTTGAGGAATGAGCAGTTCTTC
CDR3: CASSLLSGALRNEQFF

V: TRBV19
D: -
size: once
J: TRBJ1-4
DNA: TGTGCCAGTAGTATGGTGGGGGAACGTATTAATGAAAAACTGTTTTTT
CDR3: CASSMVGERINEKLFF

V: TRBV5-1
D: TRBD1
size: once
J: TRBJ1-1
DNA: TGCGCCAGCAGCCATCAGGGGGGAGCTTTCTTT
CDR3: CASSHQGGAFF

V: TRBV6-6
D: TRBD2
size: -
J: TRBJ2-7
DNA: TGTGCCAGCAGTTACACTAGCGGGTCTGGCGAGCAGTACTTC
CDR3: CASSYTSGSGEQYF

V: TRBV21-1
D: -
size: -
J: TRBJ1-2
DNA: TGTGCCAGCAGCAAAGATGAAGGCAGGGATAACTATGGCTACACCTTC
CDR3: CASSKDEGRDNYGYTF

V: TRBV5-4
D: TRBD1
size: -
J: TRBJ1-2
DNA: TGTGCCAGCAGCTTGGGACAGGGGGCTCAAGGCTACACCTTC
CDR3: CASSLGQGAQGYTF

V: TRBV30
D: -
size: -
J: TRBJ2-6
DNA: TGTGCCTGGAGGGGCTTTATCTCTGGGGCCAACGTCCTGACTTTC
CDR3: CAWRGFISGANVLTF

V: TRBV28
D: -
size: -
J: TRBJ2-1
DNA: TGTGCCAGCAGTTTATTGAAATCCTACAATGAGCAGTTCTTC
CDR3: CASSLLKSYNEQFF

V: TRBV28
D: -
size: -
J: TRBJ2-1
DNA: TGTGCCAGCATAGGGGACCCGAGGGAGCAGTTCTTC
CDR3: CASIGDPREQFF

V: TRBV6-1
D: TRBD1
size: -
J: TRBJ1-4
DNA: TGTGCCAGCAGTGGGAGGCAGGGGGCTAATGAAAAACTGTTTTTT
CDR3: CASSGRQGANEKLFF

V: TRBV4-2
D: -
size: once
J: TRBJ2-6
DNA: TGTGCCAGCAGCAAAACAGGGAACTCTGGGGCCAACGTCCTGACTTTC
CDR3: CASSKTGNSGANVLTF

V: TRBV6-6
D: -
size: once
J: TRBJ2-7
DNA: TGTGCCAGCAGTTACTCGGGCAGATCCTACGAGCAGTACTTC
CDR3: CASSYSGRSYEQYF

V: TRBV4-1
D: -
size: -
J: TRBJ1-5
DNA: TGCGCCAGCAGCTTTCTTCTCGGGAGCTATCAGCCCCAGCATTTT
CDR3: CASSFLLGSYQPQHF

V: TRBV7-3
D: TRBD2
size: -
J: TRBJ2-3
DNA: TGTGCCAGCAGCTTAGCGGGAGGGCCCGGAGATACGCAGTATTTT
CDR3: CASSLAGGPGDTQYF

V: TRBV28
D: TRBD2
size: -
J: TRBJ2-7
DNA: TGTGCCAGCAGTTTGCTGGGAGGGCTGCTGAGCGAGCAGTACTTC
CDR3: CASSLLGGLLSEQYF

V: TRBV11-3
D: TRBD1
size: -
J: TRBJ2-2
DNA: TGTGCCAGCAGCTCTGGGACAGGGGGTGTCAAAAACACCGGGGAGCTGTTTTTT
CDR3: CASSSGTGGVKNTGELFF

V: TRBV7-2
D: -
size: -
J: TRBJ1-5
DNA: TGTGCCAGCAGCTTAGCCGGGCGGGGGGCGGCAAATCAGCCCCAGCATTTT
CDR3: CASSLAGRGAANQPQHF

V: TRBV5-1
D: TRBD1
size: -
J: TRBJ2-7
DNA: TGCGCCAGCAGCCTGAGCGGGACAGGGGGCTCCTACGAGCAGTACTTC
CDR3: CASSLSGTGGSYEQYF

V: TRBV28
D: -
size: -
J: TRBJ2-7
DNA: TGTGCCAGTGGGTCTGGGGTCTACGAGCAGTACTTC
CDR3: CASGSGVYEQYF

V: TRBV19
D: TRBD1
size: -
J: TRBJ2-7
DNA: TGTGCCAGTAGTATCCGACAGGGTCCGCCGTCCTACGGGCAGTACTTC
CDR3: CASSIRQGPPSYGQYF

V: TRBV18
D: -
size: once
J: TRBJ2-5
DNA: TGTGCCACAGCGGCGAGAGAAGAGACCCAGTACTTC
CDR3: CATAAREETQYF

V: TRBV20-1
D: TRBD1
size: -
J: TRBJ2-7
DNA: TGCAGTGCTAGTGGGACAGACGAGCAGTACTTC
CDR3: CSASGTDEQYF

V: TRBV28
D: TRBD1
size: -
J: TRBJ1-2
DNA: TGTGCCAGCAGTTTAGGACAGGGGGATTTCTATGGCTACACCTTC
CDR3: CASSLGQGDFYGYTF

V: TRBV20-1
D: -
size: -
J: TRBJ1-2
DNA: TGCAGTGCCGGAACTCAGTACGGCTACACCTTC
CDR3: CSAGTQYGYTF

V: TRBV28
D: -
size: -
J: TRBJ1-2
DNA: TGTGCCAGCAGTTTATATATCGGTGGCTACACCTTC
CDR3: CASSLYIGGYTF

V: TRBV18
D: TRBD2
size: -
J: TRBJ2-1
DNA: TGTGCCAGCTCCCCCCTAGCGGGAGGGTACAATGAGCAGTTCTTC
CDR3: CASSPLAGGYNEQFF

V: TRBV4-3
D: -
size: -
J: TRBJ2-3
DNA: TGCGCCAGCAGCCAAGTTCGGCGCGGGGGCCTTGATACGCAGTATTTT
CDR3: CASSQVRRGGLDTQYF

V: TRBV18
D: TRBD2
size: -
J: TRBJ2-1
DNA: TGTGCCAGCTCACCAGGGCTAGCGGGAATAAGCTACAATGAGCAGTTCTTC
CDR3: CASSPGLAGISYNEQFF

V: TRBV10-3
D: -
size: -
J: TRBJ2-7
DNA: TGTGCCATCAGTACGCCAAGAACGAGCTCCTACGAGCAGTACTTC
CDR3: CAISTPRTSSYEQYF

V: TRBV6-5
D: -
size: -
J: TRBJ2-7
DNA: TGTGCCAGCAGGCGACGCCCAGATGGTCCCTACGAGCAGTACTTC
CDR3: CASRRRPDGPYEQYF

V: TRBV7-9
D: TRBD1
size: few
J: TRBJ1-5
DNA: TGTGCCAGCAGCTCCGACAGGGACAATCAGCCCCAGCATTTT
CDR3: CASSSDRDNQPQHF

V: TRBV7-3
D: TRBD2
size: -
J: TRBJ2-1
DNA: TGTGCCAGCAGCTCCCCCGGGAGGGGGGGGAATGAGCAGTTCTTC
CDR3: CASSSPGRGGNEQFF

V: TRBV27
D: TRBD1
size: -
J: TRBJ2-2
DNA: TGTGCCAGCAGCACAGGGGGCTGGTACACCGGGGAGCTGTTTTTT
CDR3: CASSTGGWYTGELFF

V: TRBV7-3
D: TRBD2
size: -
J: TRBJ2-7
DNA: TGTGCCAGCAGCCCGGGACTAGCGGGAGGGCGCGAGCAGTACTTC
CDR3: CASSPGLAGGREQYF

V: TRBV18
D: -
size: few
J: TRBJ1-4
DNA: TGTGCCAGCTCACTAATACAGGAGGAGAGGCTGTTTTTT
CDR3: CASSLIQEERLFF

V: TRBV6-5
D: TRBD1
size: -
J: TRBJ1-6
DNA: TGTGCCAGCAGCCGACAGGGAACGGATTCACCCCTCCACTTT
CDR3: CASSRQGTDSPLHF

V: TRBV4-3
D: TRBD1
size: -
J: TRBJ1-4
DNA: TGCGCCAGCAGCCAAGATTCGGACAGGGGGGGAGAAAAACTGTTTTTT
CDR3: CASSQDSDRGGEKLFF

V: TRBV5-5
D: -
size: -
J: TRBJ2-7
DNA: TGTGCCAGCAGCTTGAGGGAGTTTGGATACTACGAGCAGTACTTC
CDR3: CASSLREFGYYEQYF

V: TRBV23-1
D: -
size: -
J: TRBJ1-1
DNA: TGCGCCAGCAGTCAATCGGGAGGGTTCGTCACTGAAGCTTTCTTT
CDR3: CASSQSGGFVTEAFF

V: TRBV2
D: TRBD1
size: -
J: TRBJ2-7
DNA: TGTGCCAGCACCGGACAGGGCTACGAGCAGTACTTC
CDR3: CASTGQGYEQYF